One T cell receptor (beta chain) is described in this entry. The record originates from a study of shared clonotypes between healthy human individuals. Trimming pared 4 bases from V and 3 bases from J, leaving 8 bases between. The V gene's germline CDR1 is SGHKS and CDR2 YYEKEE (reference sequence). This CDR3 comprises 12 residues. An even split of each subset's genomic DNA across several immunoSEQ plates was performed. Profiled with immunoSEQ multiplex PCR; TCRdb holds only in-frame clones, not every one. The sample consists of some 480,000 clones, 70% to 80% of them appearing once. The receptor comes from a middle-aged woman in good health. Some clones in this sample may be carry-over from other donors' samples. J is TRBJ2-7 and V is TRBV5-5; D perhaps matches TRBD2 (5 bases). The specimen sequenced was PBMCs. The DNA of the CDR3 is TGTGCCAGCAGCGCGGACTTCTACGAGCAGTACTTC. Its protein is CASSADFYEQYF.